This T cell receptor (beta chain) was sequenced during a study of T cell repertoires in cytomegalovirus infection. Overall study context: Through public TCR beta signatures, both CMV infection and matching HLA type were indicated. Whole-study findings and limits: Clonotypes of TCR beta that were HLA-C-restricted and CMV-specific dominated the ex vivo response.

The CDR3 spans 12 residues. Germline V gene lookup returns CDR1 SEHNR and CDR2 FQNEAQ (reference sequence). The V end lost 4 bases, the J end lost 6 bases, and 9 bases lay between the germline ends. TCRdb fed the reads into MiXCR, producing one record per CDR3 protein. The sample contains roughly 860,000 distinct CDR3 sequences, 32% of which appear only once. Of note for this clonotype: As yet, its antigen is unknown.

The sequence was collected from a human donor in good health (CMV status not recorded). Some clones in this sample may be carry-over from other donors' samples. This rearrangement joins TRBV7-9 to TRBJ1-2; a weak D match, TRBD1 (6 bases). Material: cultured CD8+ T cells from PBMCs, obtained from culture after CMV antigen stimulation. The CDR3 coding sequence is TGTGCCAGCAGCTCCGGACAGAATGGCTACACCTTC. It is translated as CASSSGQNGYTF.